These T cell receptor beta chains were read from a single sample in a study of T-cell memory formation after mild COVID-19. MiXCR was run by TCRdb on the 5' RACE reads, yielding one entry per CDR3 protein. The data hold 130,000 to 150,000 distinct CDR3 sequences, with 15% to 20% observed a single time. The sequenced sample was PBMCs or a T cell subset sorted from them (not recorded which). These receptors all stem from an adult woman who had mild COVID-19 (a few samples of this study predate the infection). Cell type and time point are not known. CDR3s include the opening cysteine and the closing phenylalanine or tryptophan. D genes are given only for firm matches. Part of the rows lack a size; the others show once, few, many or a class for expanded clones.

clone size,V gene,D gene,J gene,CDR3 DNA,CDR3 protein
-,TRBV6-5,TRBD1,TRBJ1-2,TGTGCCAGCAGTCCGACAGGGTATGGCTACACCTTC,CASSPTGYGYTF
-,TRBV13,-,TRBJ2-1,TGTGCCAGCAGCATGGGGAAGGTCCAGGGTGAGCAGTTCTTC,CASSMGKVQGEQFF
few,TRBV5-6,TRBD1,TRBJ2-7,TGTGCCAGCAGCCCGGGACAGGGGAGGTACGAGCAGTACTTC,CASSPGQGRYEQYF
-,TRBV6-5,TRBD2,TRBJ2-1,TGTGCCAGCAGGCCGACTAGCGTCTCTTCCTACAATGAGCAGTTCTTC,CASRPTSVSSYNEQFF
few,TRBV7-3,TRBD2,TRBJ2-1,TGTGCCAGCAGCTTAACCTCCCCGACTAGCGGTGGCTACAATGAGCAGTTCTTC,CASSLTSPTSGGYNEQFF
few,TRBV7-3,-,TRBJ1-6,TGTGCCAGCAGTTTAGGACAGTTTAATTCACCCCTCCACTTT,CASSLGQFNSPLHF
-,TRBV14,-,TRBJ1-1,TGTGCCAGCAGCCCTACACGAGGGGCGGCCACTGAAGCTTTCTTT,CASSPTRGAATEAFF
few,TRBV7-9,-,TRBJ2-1,TGTGCCAGCAGCTTAGCGCTGGGGGACGGCGAGCAGTTCTTC,CASSLALGDGEQFF
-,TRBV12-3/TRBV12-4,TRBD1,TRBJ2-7,TGTGCCAGCAGCCACCATACCTTCCGGGACAGGGTCTACGAGCAGTACTTC,CASSHHTFRDRVYEQYF
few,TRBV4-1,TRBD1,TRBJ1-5,TGCGCCAGCAGCCAAGGCACCCTGACAGGGAAACGTCAGCCCCAGCATTTT,CASSQGTLTGKRQPQHF
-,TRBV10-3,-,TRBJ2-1,TGTGCCATCAGTGAATTATACGAGCAGTTCTTC,CAISELYEQFF
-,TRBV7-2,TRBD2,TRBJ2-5,TGTGCCAGCACTAGCGGGGGGTTGTTGGGACAAGAGACCCAGTACTTC,CASTSGGLLGQETQYF
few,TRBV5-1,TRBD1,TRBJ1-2,TGCGCCAGCAGCTCCTCGGGACAGGGAAAGTACTATGGCTACACCTTC,CASSSSGQGKYYGYTF
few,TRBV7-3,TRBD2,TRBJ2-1,TGTGCCAGCAGCTTAGCGGGAGGGCAGGAGCAGTTCTTC,CASSLAGGQEQFF
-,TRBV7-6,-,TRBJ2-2,TGTGCCAGCAGCAGCCGGGACCGGAACACCGGGGAGCTGTTTTTT,CASSSRDRNTGELFF
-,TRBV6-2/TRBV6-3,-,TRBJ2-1,TGTGCCAGCAGTCAGCAGTGGACAGTCTACAATGAGCAGTTCTTC,CASSQQWTVYNEQFF
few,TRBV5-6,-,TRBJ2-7,TGTGCCAGCAGCTCCACAGGGAGCTCCTACGAGCAGTACTTC,CASSSTGSSYEQYF
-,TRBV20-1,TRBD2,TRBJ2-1,TGCAGTGCTAGAGATTCAAGCGGGAGGGCCTATCGTTTAGTCAATGAGCAGTTCTTC,CSARDSSGRAYRLVNEQFF
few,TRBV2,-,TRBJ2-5,TGTGCCAGCAGTGAAGCAAGCGAGACCCAGTACTTC,CASSEASETQYF
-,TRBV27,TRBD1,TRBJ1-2,TGTGCCAGCAGTTTAGGGAGACAGGGCATGTTGATTAACTATGGCTACACCTTC,CASSLGRQGMLINYGYTF
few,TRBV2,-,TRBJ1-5,TGTGCCAGCAGCCACGAACAGTGGAACGAGGGCAATCAGCCCCAGCATTTT,CASSHEQWNEGNQPQHF
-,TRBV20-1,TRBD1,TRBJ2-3,TGCAGTGCTAGGCCCGGGACAGGAAGGTCAGATACGCAGTATTTT,CSARPGTGRSDTQYF
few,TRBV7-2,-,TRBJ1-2,TGTGCCAGCAGCTTAGCCTCAGGGAACTATGGCTACACCTTC,CASSLASGNYGYTF
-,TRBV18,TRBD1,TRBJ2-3,TGTGCCAGCTCACCAGTCCTGACAGGGGGCACAGATACGCAGTATTTT,CASSPVLTGGTDTQYF
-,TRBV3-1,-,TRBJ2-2,TGTGCCAGCAGCCTAGGAATTGGGGGGAACACCGGGGAGCTGTTTTTT,CASSLGIGGNTGELFF
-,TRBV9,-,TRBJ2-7,TGTGCCAGCAGCGTAGCCTGGGGGATATACGAGCAGTACTTC,CASSVAWGIYEQYF
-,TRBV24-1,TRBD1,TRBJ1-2,TGTGCCACCAGCGGACAGGATCGTGGCTACACCTTC,CATSGQDRGYTF
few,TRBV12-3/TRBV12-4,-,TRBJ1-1,TGTGCCAGCAGTCCTCCAGGGACCACTGAAGCTTTCTTT,CASSPPGTTEAFF
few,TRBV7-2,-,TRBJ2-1,TGTGCCAGCAGCTACGGACCTGAGCAGTTCTTC,CASSYGPEQFF
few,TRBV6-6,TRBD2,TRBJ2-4,TGTGCCAGCAGTTACCGGTTTGAGGCGGGAGGGACGGCGGCCAAAAACATTCAGTACTTC,CASSYRFEAGGTAAKNIQYF
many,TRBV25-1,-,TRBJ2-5,TGTGCCAGCAGTGGACAGGTGGAGACCCAGTACTTC,CASSGQVETQYF
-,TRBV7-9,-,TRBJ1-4,TGTGCCAGCAGCATGGGGAAACAACCAACTAATGAAAAACTGTTTTTT,CASSMGKQPTNEKLFF
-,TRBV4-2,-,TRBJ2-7,TGTGCCAGCAGCCAAGATAGGAGGCAGGGGCCCTACGAGCAGTACTTC,CASSQDRRQGPYEQYF
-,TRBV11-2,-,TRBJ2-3,TGTGCCAGCAGTTTCCGAGGGCGCGCGGATACGCAGTATTTT,CASSFRGRADTQYF
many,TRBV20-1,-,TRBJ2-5,TGCAGTGCTAGAGATAGGTGGCGGGAACGGGCGGAGACCCAGTACTTC,CSARDRWRERAETQYF